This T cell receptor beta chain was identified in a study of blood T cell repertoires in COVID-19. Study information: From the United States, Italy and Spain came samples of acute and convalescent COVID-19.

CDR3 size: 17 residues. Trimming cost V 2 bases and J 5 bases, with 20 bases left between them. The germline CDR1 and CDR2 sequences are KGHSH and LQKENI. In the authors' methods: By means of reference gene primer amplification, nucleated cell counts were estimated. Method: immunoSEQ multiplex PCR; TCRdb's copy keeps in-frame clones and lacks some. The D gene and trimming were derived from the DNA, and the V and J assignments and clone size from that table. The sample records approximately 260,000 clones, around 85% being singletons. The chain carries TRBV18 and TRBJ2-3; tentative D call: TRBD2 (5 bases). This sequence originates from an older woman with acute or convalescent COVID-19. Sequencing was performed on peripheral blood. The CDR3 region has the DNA TGTGCCAGCTCACCAGGAGGCAAGGCACGGCCCTTAGATACGCAGTATTTT. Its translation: CASSPGGKARPLDTQYF.